These 22 T cell receptor beta chains originate from one sample sequenced in a study of a mutant IDH1 vaccine in newly diagnosed glioma. Assay used: immunoSEQ multiplex PCR; TCRdb lists only in-frame clones, some missing. The repertoire holds 85,000 to 100,000 clones, with around 90% as singletons. The sample's time point: baseline, week 1 (first vaccination visit). Specified treatment: pre-vaccination baseline after standard-of-care therapy. The sample in question was PBMCs, obtained from a glioma patient treated with radiotherapy, temozolomide or both. The source of these receptors is a woman aged 45 to 65 with glioma.

This chain uses TRBV7-2 with TRBJ2-5; D possibly uses TRBD1 or TRBD2 (5 bases each). The V end was cut by 4 bases, the J end by 0 bases, with 9 bases between. This CDR3 contains 14 residues. Germline CDR1 SGHTA, CDR2 FQGNSA. The CDR3 sequence is CASSWDGNQETQYF. The CDR3 DNA sequence: TGTGCCAGCAGCTGGGACGGGAACCAAGAGACCCAGTACTTC.

This clone was seen a handful of times. The CDR3 DNA is TGTGCCAGCAGCGTAGATGAGTGGACTGAAGCTTTCTTT. This encodes CASSVDEWTEAFF. The chain carries TRBV9 and TRBJ1-1; D remains unclear. The V end lost 0 bases, the J end lost 5 bases, and 8 bases lay between the germline ends. Germline V lookup: CDR1 SGDLS, CDR2 YYNGEE. The CDR3 sequence is 13 residues long.

CDR3 protein: CASSLAPSSYNEQFF. As DNA, the CDR3 is TGTGCCAGCAGCTTGGCCCCTAGCTCCTACAATGAGCAGTTCTTC. The chain combines TRBV5-5 with TRBJ2-1; no firm D call. The V and J ends lost 0 bases and 0 bases respectively, with 7 bases between them. There are 15 residues in the CDR3. The germline V gene has CDR1 SGHKS and CDR2 YYEKEE (reference sequence). The full variable domain, its missing parts supplied by reference TRBV5-5 and TRBJ2-1, is DAGVTQSPTHLIKTRGQQVTLRCSPISGHKSVSWYQQVLGQGPQFIFQYYEKEERGRGNFPDRFSARQFPNYSSELNVNALLLGDSALYLCASSLAPSSYNEQFFGPGTRLTVL.

The rearrangement uses TRBV6-5 and TRBJ1-6, with unresolved D. The CDR3 has 12 amino acids. Trimming pared 4 bases from V and 3 bases from J, leaving 1 base between. Germline CDR1 MNHEY, CDR2 SVGAGI. DNA for the CDR3: TGTGCCAGCAGTTTCTATAATTCACCCCTCCACTTT. Translating gives CASSFYNSPLHF.

This chain connects TRBV11-2 to TRBJ2-1, with TRBD2 identical over 10 bases. Trimming removed 4 bases from V and 10 bases from J; junction bases left unmatched: 16. Germline V gene lookup returns CDR1 SGHAT and CDR2 FQNNGV. The length of the CDR3 is 17 residues. CDR3 residues: CASSSLRTSGRGREQFF. CDR3 DNA sequence: TGTGCCAGCAGCTCACTAAGGACGAGCGGGAGGGGAAGGGAGCAGTTCTTC.

The rearrangement joins TRBV6-5 to TRBJ2-7; perhaps TRBD1 as D (5 bases). The V gene's germline CDR1 is MNHEY and CDR2 SVGAGI. Trimming removed 8 bases at V and 0 bases at J, with 8 bases between. The CDR3 spans 12 residues. The CDR3 here is CASGAPSYEQYF. In DNA, the CDR3 is TGTGCCAGCGGGGCCCCCTCCTACGAGCAGTACTTC.

The CDR3 coding sequence is TGCAGCGTTCGCGGGACCCTACCCGGGGAGCTGTTTTTT. Its translation is CSVRGTLPGELFF. The chain couples TRBV29-1 to TRBJ2-2; TRBD2 might be the D (6 bases). Trimming took off 5 bases at V and 6 bases at J, with 13 bases between the two ends. Per the germline V gene, CDR1 is SQVTM and CDR2 is ANQGSEA. CDR3 length: 13 residues.

The chain is built from TRBV6-6 and TRBJ2-7; D is perhaps TRBD1 or TRBD2 (5 bases each). Per the germline V gene, CDR1 is MNHNY and CDR2 is SVGAGI (reference sequence). This CDR3 has 14 residues. V lost 2 bases and J 1 base, leaving 9 bases between the germline ends. DNA of the CDR3: TGTGCCAGCAGTTACGGTTGGGGGTCCTACGAGCAGTACTTC. It yields the protein CASSYGWGSYEQYF.

The chain uses TRBV18 and TRBJ2-7; 8 nucleotides align to TRBD1. The V segment lost 8 bases and the J segment 0 bases; nucleotides outside the gene matches: 9. Germline V lookup: CDR1 KGHSH, CDR2 LQKENI. This CDR3 has 15 residues. CDR3 amino acids: CASSSGQVPSYEQYF. DNA for the CDR3: TGTGCCAGCAGCTCGGGACAGGTCCCCTCCTACGAGCAGTACTTC. Variable domain in full (rest from reference TRBV18 and TRBJ2-7): NAGVMQNPRHLVRRRGQEARLRCSPMKGHSHVYWYRQLPEEGLKFMVYLQKENIIDESGMPKERFSAEFPKEGPSILRIQQVVRGDSAAYFCASSSGQVPSYEQYFGPGTRLTVT.

This chain connects TRBV7-2 to TRBJ1-3; 9 nucleotides match TRBD1. Germline V gene data show CDR1 as SGHTA and CDR2 as FQGNSA. The V segment lost 5 bases and the J segment 0 bases; nucleotides outside the gene matches: 11. This CDR3 has 18 residues. Written as DNA, the CDR3 is TGTGCCAGCAGCGCGGACAGGGGACTCCCCATCTCTGGAAACACCATATATTTT. This gives the protein CASSADRGLPISGNTIYF.

The chain joins TRBV2 to TRBJ2-1; 7 bases map to TRBD1. The V and J ends lost 9 bases and 10 bases, in that order; junction bases with no gene match: 9. CDR3 length: 12 amino acids. Germline V CDR1 and CDR2: SNHLY, FYNNEI. In DNA, the CDR3 is TGTGCCAGTCCAAGGGGGCTAGGGGAGCAGTTCTTC. Translated, it gives CASPRGLGEQFF.

The chain is built from TRBV11-1 and TRBJ1-1; TRBD1 matches at 7 bases. The ends lost 1 base at V and 0 bases at J; junction bases unmatched: 2. CDR1 is SGHAT, CDR2 FQDESV, per germline (reference sequence). This CDR3 comprises 15 residues. The CDR3 DNA reads TGTGCCAGCAGCTTAGGGCAGGGGGTGAACACTGAAGCTTTCTTT. Translated, it gives CASSLGQGVNTEAFF.

This clone was recorded once. V gene TRBV7-3 combines with J gene TRBJ2-3, with a tentative D call TRBD1 (6 bases). CDR3 length: 15 residues. From germline, CDR1 is SGHTA and CDR2 FQGTGA. The V and J ends lost 5 bases and 0 bases respectively, with 12 bases between them. Here the CDR3 reads CASSQGQPSTDTQYF. CDR3 bases: TGTGCCAGCAGCCAAGGACAGCCAAGCACAGATACGCAGTATTTT.

V and J are TRBV10-3 and TRBJ1-1; the D is unclear. The CDR3 consists of 17 residues. CDR1 and CDR2 (germline): ENHRY, SYGVKD. Trimming left V 0 bases short and J 0 bases short, with 14 bases between. CDR3 nucleotide sequence: TGTGCCATCAGTGAGTCACGAGGGAAGTTACTGAACACTGAAGCTTTCTTT. Amino acids: CAISESRGKLLNTEAFF.

As for this clone: A read error may produce the germline difference seen at one junction end. This sequence joins TRBV7-7 and TRBJ2-7; the match to TRBD2 covers 11 bases. CDR1 is SSHAT and CDR2 is FNYEAQ in the germline V gene (reference sequence). The CDR3 contains 15 residues. This chain's CDR3 is CASSLTSGRSYEQYF. The DNA of the CDR3 is TGTGCTAGCAGCCTCACTAGCGGGAGATCCTACGAGCAGTACTTC.

The chain recombines TRBV5-1 with TRBJ2-1, with D perhaps being TRBD1 or TRBD2 (5 bases each). Germline values: CDR1 SGHRS, CDR2 YFSETQ. This CDR3 is built from 15 residues. Trimming cost V 2 bases and J 0 bases, with 9 bases left between them. CDR3 region: CASSFPGSSYNEQFF. The CDR3 nucleotides are TGCGCCAGCAGCTTCCCAGGGAGCTCCTACAATGAGCAGTTCTTC. Variable domain in full (rest from reference TRBV5-1 and TRBJ2-1): KAGVTQTPRYLIKTRGQQVTLSCSPISGHRSVSWYQQTPGQGLQFLFEYFSETQRNKGNFPGRFSGRQFSNSRSEMNVSTLELGDSALYLCASSFPGSSYNEQFFGPGTRLTVL.

J is TRBJ2-1 and V is TRBV28; possible D gene TRBD1, 6 bases. Germline CDR1 MDHEN, CDR2 SYDVKM. This CDR3 contains 16 residues. V gave up 3 bases and J gave up 1 base, with 13 bases separating them. The chain's CDR3 is CASSLAGEGSYNEQFF. DNA of the CDR3: TGTGCCAGCAGTTTGGCAGGGGAAGGGTCCTACAATGAGCAGTTCTTC.

The chain links TRBV10-3 to TRBJ2-5, with 9 bases identical to TRBD2. This CDR3 comprises 19 residues. Germline V gene lookup returns CDR1 ENHRY and CDR2 SYGVKD. J gave up 2 bases and V 3 bases, and 16 bases lay outside the gene matches. The CDR3 coding sequence is TGTGCCATCAGTGACCCGGCTAGCGGGACGAGGGGGTGGCAAGAGACCCAGTACTTC. Its translation: CAISDPASGTRGWQETQYF.

This sequence joins TRBV5-1 and TRBJ2-1; the D is unclear. CDR1 SGHRS and CDR2 YFSETQ come from the germline V gene. The CDR3 is made up of 12 amino acids. V was shortened by 4 bases and J by 10 bases, with 12 bases between the two germline ends. The CDR3 region has the DNA TGCGCCAGCAGCCCCCAGGATAGGGAGCAGTTCTTC. This sequence encodes CASSPQDREQFF.

The chain has TRBV5-6 and TRBJ1-2, with D possibly being TRBD1 (5 bases). Trimming removed 4 bases from V and 8 bases from J, with 21 bases in between. Germline loops: CDR1 SGHDT, CDR2 YYEEEE. The CDR3 length is 15 residues. The CDR3, as DNA: TGTGCCAGCAGCCTGAGGGGTTGGCAGGAAAAGGGCTACACCTTC. It translates to CASSLRGWQEKGYTF. Using reference TRBV5-6 and TRBJ1-2 for the parts outside the CDR3, the full variable domain is DAGVTQSPTHLIKTRGQQVTLRCSPKSGHDTVSWYQQALGQGPQFIFQYYEEEERQRGNFPDRFSGHQFPNYSSELNVNALLLGDSALYLCASSLRGWQEKGYTFGSGTRLTVV.

The chain has TRBV30 and TRBJ1-5; 7 positions match TRBD1. Trimming at V came to 3 bases and at J to 6 bases, leaving 5 bases not matched to a gene. Germline V gene data show CDR1 as GTSNPN and CDR2 as SVGIG (reference sequence). The CDR3 contains 13 residues. The CDR3 loop reads CAWSRDSGQPQHF. CDR3 nucleotides: TGTGCCTGGAGCCGGGACAGTGGTCAGCCCCAGCATTTT.

This chain links TRBV5-1 with TRBJ2-1; 9 bases line up with TRBD2. The CDR3 runs to 15 residues. From germline, CDR1 is SGHRS and CDR2 YFSETQ. J gave up 3 bases and V 1 base, and 2 bases lay outside the gene matches. The CDR3 sequence is CASSLTSGFYNEQFF. The DNA of the CDR3 is TGCGCCAGCAGCTTGACTAGCGGGTTCTACAATGAGCAGTTCTTC.